The clone carrying this T cell receptor (beta chain) came up a few times. With 60 Vbeta and 13 Jbeta primers, the PCR was carried out. The repertoire was sequenced with immunoSEQ multiplex PCR; TCRdb's copy has only in-frame clones and lacks some. The profile shows over 120,000 clones, roughly 70% of them singletons. These data are taken from a study of cytomegalovirus exposure and HLA in healthy donors. Sequences were obtained from PBMCs. This sequence was found in a man aged 25-40 years in good health and CMV-seronegative.

The CDR3 DNA reads as TGCAGCGAGGACAGACCAAACACAGATACGCAGTATTTT. The encoded protein is CSEDRPNTDTQYF. V usage is TRBV29-1 and J usage is TRBJ2-3; TRBD1 is a possible D gene (6 bases). Germline V gene data show CDR1 as SQVTM and CDR2 as ANQGSEA. The CDR3 runs 13 residues. Trimming took 7 bases from V and 2 from J, leaving 13 bases between them.